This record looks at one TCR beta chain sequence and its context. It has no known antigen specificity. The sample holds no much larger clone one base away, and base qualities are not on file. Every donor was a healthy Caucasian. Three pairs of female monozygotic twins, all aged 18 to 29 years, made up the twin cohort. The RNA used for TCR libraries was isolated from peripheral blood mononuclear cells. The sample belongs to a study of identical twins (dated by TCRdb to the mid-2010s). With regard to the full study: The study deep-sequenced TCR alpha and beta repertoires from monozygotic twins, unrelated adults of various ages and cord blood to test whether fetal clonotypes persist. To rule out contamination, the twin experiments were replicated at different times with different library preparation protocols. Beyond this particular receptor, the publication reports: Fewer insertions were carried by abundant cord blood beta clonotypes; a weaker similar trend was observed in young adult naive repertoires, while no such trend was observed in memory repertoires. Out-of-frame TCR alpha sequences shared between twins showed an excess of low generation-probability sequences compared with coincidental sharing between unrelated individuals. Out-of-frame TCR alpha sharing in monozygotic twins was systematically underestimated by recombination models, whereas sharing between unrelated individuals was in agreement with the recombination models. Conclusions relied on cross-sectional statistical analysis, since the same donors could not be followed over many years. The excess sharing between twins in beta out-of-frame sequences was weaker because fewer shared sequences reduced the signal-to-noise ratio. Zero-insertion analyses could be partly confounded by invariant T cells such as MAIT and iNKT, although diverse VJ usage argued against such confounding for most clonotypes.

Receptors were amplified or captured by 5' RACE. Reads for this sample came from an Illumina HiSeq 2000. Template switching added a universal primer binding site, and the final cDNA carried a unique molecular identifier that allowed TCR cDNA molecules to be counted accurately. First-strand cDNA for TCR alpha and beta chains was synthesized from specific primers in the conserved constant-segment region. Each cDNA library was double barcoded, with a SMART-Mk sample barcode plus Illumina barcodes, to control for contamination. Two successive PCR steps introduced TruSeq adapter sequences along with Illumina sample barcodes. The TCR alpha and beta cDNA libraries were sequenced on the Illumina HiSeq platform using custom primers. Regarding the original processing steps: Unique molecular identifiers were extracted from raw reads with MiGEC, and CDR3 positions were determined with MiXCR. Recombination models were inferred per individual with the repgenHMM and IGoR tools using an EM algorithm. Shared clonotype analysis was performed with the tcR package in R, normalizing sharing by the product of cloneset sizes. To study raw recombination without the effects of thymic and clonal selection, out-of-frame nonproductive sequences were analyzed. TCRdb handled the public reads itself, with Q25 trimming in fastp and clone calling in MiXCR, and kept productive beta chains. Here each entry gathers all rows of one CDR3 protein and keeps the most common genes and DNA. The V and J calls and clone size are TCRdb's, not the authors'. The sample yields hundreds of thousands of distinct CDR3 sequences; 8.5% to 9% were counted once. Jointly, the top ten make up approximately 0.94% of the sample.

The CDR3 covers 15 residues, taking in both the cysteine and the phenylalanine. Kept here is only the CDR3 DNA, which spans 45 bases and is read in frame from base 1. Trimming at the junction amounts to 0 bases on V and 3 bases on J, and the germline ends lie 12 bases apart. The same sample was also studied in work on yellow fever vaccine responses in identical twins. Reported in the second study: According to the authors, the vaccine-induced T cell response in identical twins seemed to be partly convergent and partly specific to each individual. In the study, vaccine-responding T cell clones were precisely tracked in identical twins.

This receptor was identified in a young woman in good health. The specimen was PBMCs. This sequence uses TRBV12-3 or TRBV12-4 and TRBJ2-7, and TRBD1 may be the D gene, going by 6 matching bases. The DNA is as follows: TGTGCCAGCAGTTTAGCGGACAGAGTAATCTACGAGCAGTACTTC. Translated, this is CASSLADRVIYEQYF.